This T cell receptor (beta chain) derives from a study of blood T cells in healthy people across ages (dated by TCRdb to about 2015). Regarding the complete study: In model experiments, template switching captured about one uniquely barcoded TCR beta cDNA molecule for every two T cells. The study measured age-related changes in TCR beta repertoire diversity using deep sequencing normalized with unique cDNA molecular identifiers. Donors were grouped into four age groups: young (average approximately 15 years), middle-aged (39), aged (62) and long-lived (approximately 75). The study analyzed two additional independent replicas of 1 million unique cDNA reads from the same blood draw for two donors, one aged 18 to 29 and one aged 80 or older. Study-level results and caveats: Estimates of total diversity from one million sequenced T cells were regarded as lower bounds and underestimates. A strong correlation was found between observed TCR beta diversity and the percentage of naive T cells measured by flow cytometry. Compared with the aged group, more naive CD4+ T cells, fewer expanded clones and increased TCR diversity were shown by the long-lived group, suggesting age selection. Since profiling was done on bulk unsorted PBMCs, naive and antigen-experienced compartments could not be conclusively compared. Observed TCR beta diversity per million T cells fell roughly linearly with age, and a significant reduction was already apparent by age around 40. Because the CMV infection status of the donors was unknown, age-related changes in expanded clonotypes may potentially have been confounded.

The library relied on 5' RACE. These reads were obtained on an Illumina HiSeq 2500. A second PCR of roughly 7 to 11 cycles was performed with a sample-barcoded 5' primer and a J-beta primer mix. Each TCR beta cDNA molecule received a unique molecular identifier from a template-switch 5' adaptor carrying 12 random nucleotides. Each sample yielded at least 2.5 million CDR3-containing paired-end reads. First-strand cDNA synthesis was performed from all RNA using the Mint cDNA synthesis kit, with priming by a TRBC-specific oligonucleotide. Following uracil-DNA glycosylase treatment, a first 18-cycle PCR with universal primers M1SS and BC2_uni_R was performed on all cDNA. Under the source paper's analysis protocol: For normalization, 1 million high-quality reads were randomly selected from each sample, with every read carrying a distinct molecular identifier. Instead of being binned into consensus sequences, reads with shared molecular identifiers were discarded. CDR3 identification, clonotype clustering and error correction used MiTCR with a Q25 quality threshold and the strictest error-elimination algorithm. A nonparametric unseen species model with Euler transformation was used to estimate a lower bound on total TCR beta diversity. Starting from the raw public reads, TCRdb applied fastp trimming at Q25, assembled clones with MiXCR and retained in-frame beta chains. All rows with the same CDR3 protein become a single entry with the most common DNA and genes. Here the V and J calls rest on TCRdb's processing, not on the authors' analysis. For this sample there are roughly 1,100,000 distinct CDR3 sequences; under 30% appear just once. Approximately 0.75% of the sample belongs to the ten largest clones.

Systemically healthy Caucasian individuals from Russia, 39 in total and aged roughly 6 to 95 years, were included as donors. Ten milliliters of peripheral blood were drawn from each donor into EDTA-treated Vacutainer tubes. Ficoll-Paque density-gradient centrifugation was used to isolate PBMCs, with at least 7 million obtained per sample. Trizol reagent was used to extract total RNA from the PBMCs, yielding at least 6 micrograms per sample. For every donor, flow cytometry on a PBMC aliquot measured the percentage of naive CD45RAhigh/CD27high T cells. Between the V and J ends, shortened by 1 base and 5 bases respectively, the junction contains 14 bases. The CDR3, from cysteine to phenylalanine, totals 15 residues. Only CDR3 DNA is held: 45 bases, read in frame from base 1. CDR1 and CDR2 (LGHNA, YSLEER) derive from the germline V gene. This clonotype was observed a handful of times. Its binding antigen is unknown. Base qualities are not recorded, but no much larger clone differs from it by a single base.

This sample was also put to use in a study of T cells of mothers and their children. The second paper further reports: The donors were nine systemically healthy Caucasian individuals, made up of three mothers and their six children. cDNA synthesis consumed the entire amount of extracted RNA, loaded at approximately 1.6 ug RNA in each 15 ul reaction. In the second PCR, the M1S primer added sample barcodes and 2-4 random nucleotides. More than 8 million TCR beta CDR3 reads were obtained from each mother, and about 3 million reads were obtained from each child. Thymic selection shapes the output of TCR recombination in a similar way in related and unrelated pairs, and inherited differences have a minor effect. Normalized repertoire overlap in related mother-child pairs was always slightly higher than in unrelated mother-child pairs, but the difference was never significant. Persistent microchimeric T cell clones were not detected, at a sensitivity of approximately 100 clones per million clonotypes. In the study, deep NGS was used to compare the TCR beta repertoires of mothers and children, and features distinguishing related mother-child pairs from unrelated individuals were sought. The mean age was 40 +/- 4 years for the mothers and approximately 11 +/- 4 years for the children. After adapter ligation with NEBNext reagents, the libraries were sequenced on Illumina HiSeq 2000 with 100+100 nt paired-end reads. To prevent cross-contamination, the mother and child libraries were prepared a month apart and were sequenced in separate runs. Between roughly 450,000 and 2,200,000 distinct TCR beta clonotypes were identified per donor. Naive TCR beta clonotypes were estimated from low-frequency clonotypes matched to each donor's FACS-determined naive share, without sorting.

The sequenced sample was blood. The chain is made from TRBV4-3 and TRBJ2-5; D gene: possibly TRBD2, on 5 matching bases. The TCR sequence derives from a girl aged 2 to 10 in good health. The DNA sequence reads TGCGCCAGCAGCCAAGGACGTTCGGGAATCGAGACCCAGTACTTC. Its protein reads: CASSQGRSGIETQYF.